The TCR beta chain under discussion was sequenced for a study of early T cells in non-severe SARS-CoV-2 infection. Turning to the study itself: Investigators sequenced bulk RNA drawn from unsorted whole blood, and chains remained unpaired.

Unique molecular identifier tags were affixed to discrete cDNA molecules. One entry per CDR3 protein results from TCRdb running MiXCR on the 5' RACE reads. The sample yields approximately 83,000 distinct CDR3 sequences, roughly 13% seen once. Trimming stripped 4 bases from V and 2 bases from J, with 14 bases between. The CDR3 totals 15 residues. Looked up from germline, CDR1 is DFQATT and CDR2 is SNEGSKA (reference sequence). Sequencing was carried out using whole blood. The sequence derives from an adult who was a healthcare worker with PCR-confirmed SARS-CoV-2 infection or an uninfected control (not recorded which). This chain connects TRBV20-1 to TRBJ2-2, with TRBD1 as a possible D gene (5 bases). In nucleotides, the CDR3 is TGCAGTGCTACCCAGTTGGGGCGCAACACCGGGGAGCTGTTTTTT. Its translation: CSATQLGRNTGELFF.